The 17 T cell receptor beta chains below come from one sample, sequenced in a study of control samples from healthy donors and cancer patients. Produced via immunoSEQ multiplex PCR; TCRdb's table is partial and in-frame only. Among some 150,000 clones listed, approximately 96% were seen once. Input material: blood. The receptors here all came from a woman younger than 45 in good health.

This rearrangement joins TRBV29-1 to TRBJ2-3, with D hard to call. The CDR3 contains 12 residues. Germline values: CDR1 SQVTM, CDR2 ANQGSEA. V was cut by 1 base and J by 8 bases, with 10 bases left in between. The CDR3 is CSVEVRQITQYF. CDR3 DNA sequence: TGCAGCGTTGAAGTTCGGCAGATTACGCAGTATTTT.

CDR3 protein: CASSAGIQPQHF. The CDR3 nucleotides read TGTGCCAGCAGTGCAGGGATTCAGCCCCAGCATTTT. This chain uses TRBV28 with TRBJ1-5; possibly TRBD1 for D (5 bases). This CDR3 spans 12 amino acids. The germline V and J ends were trimmed by 5 bases and 6 bases, with 8 bases remaining between them. Germline CDR1 and CDR2: MDHEN and SYDVKM.

V and J are TRBV27 and TRBJ1-5, with D tentatively TRBD1 (5 bases). The CDR3 has 15 residues. Germline V lookup: CDR1 MNHEY, CDR2 SMNVEV (reference sequence). With 5 bases removed from V and 4 bases from J, the gap between germline ends came to 15 bases. The CDR3 sequence: CASSTSQELNQPQHF. In nucleotides, the CDR3 is TGTGCCAGCAGTACCTCACAGGAACTTAATCAGCCCCAGCATTTT.

The gene calls are TRBV5-1 and TRBJ2-7; 8 bases map to TRBD1. With 4 bases clipped from V and 1 base from J, the junction kept 1 base outside the gene matches. The CDR3 spans 13 residues. The germline V gene has CDR1 SGHRS and CDR2 YFSETQ. Here the CDR3 reads CASSQGASYEQYF. CDR3 coding DNA: TGCGCCAGCAGCCAGGGGGCTTCCTACGAGCAGTACTTC.

This rearrangement joins TRBV10-3 to TRBJ2-2; D is undetermined. Trimming pared 4 bases from V and 3 bases from J, leaving 9 bases between. CDR3 length equals 14 residues. Germline-derived CDR1 and CDR2 are ENHRY and SYGVKD. In DNA form, the CDR3 reads TGTGCCATCAGTGTAGAGCGATACACCGGGGAGCTGTTTTTT. This translates into CAISVERYTGELFF.

V and J are TRBV4-2 and TRBJ2-7, with TRBD1 identical over 7 bases. V trimming: 7 bases; J trimming: 3 bases; junction bases outside the gene matches: 21. The CDR3 contains 18 residues. The germline CDR1 and CDR2 sequences are LGHNA and YNFKEQ. CDR3 in DNA: TGTGCCAGCACCAGCGGCAGGGGGTTCCCCAGCCCCGTCTACGAGCAGTACTTC. Amino acid sequence: CASTSGRGFPSPVYEQYF.

V and J are TRBV20-1 and TRBJ2-3, with D uncertain. CDR1 and CDR2 from the germline V gene are DFQATT and SNEGSKA (reference sequence). This CDR3 contains 11 residues. This CDR3 reads CSGHGTDTQYF. CDR3 nucleotides: TGCAGCGGTCACGGCACAGATACGCAGTATTTT.

The rearrangement links TRBV18 to TRBJ1-2, with D possibly TRBD1 on 5 matching bases. This CDR3 spans 14 amino acids. Between the trimmed V and J ends, which lost 1 base and 4 bases, there was a span of 10 bases. Per germline, CDR1 KGHSH and CDR2 LQKENI. The CDR3 DNA reads TGTGCCAGCTCACCACATGCAGGGCCCTATGGCTACACCTTC. This encodes CASSPHAGPYGYTF.

The CDR3 nucleotides read TGTGCCAGCAGCTTAGTTGAAAAACTGTTTTTT. Its protein product is CASSLVEKLFF. The rearrangement links TRBV5-5 to TRBJ1-4; D ambiguous. This CDR3 spans 11 amino acids. The V gene's germline CDR1 is SGHKS and CDR2 YYEKEE (reference sequence). Trimming stripped 2 bases from V and 7 bases from J, with 3 bases between.

Only one count was recorded for this clone. The J gene is TRBJ1-4, the V gene TRBV7-8, with D unclear. CDR3 length: 15 amino acids. Deletions cut 1 base from V and 0 bases from J, with 6 bases between. The V gene's germline CDR1 is SGHVS and CDR2 FQNEAQ. The CDR3 loop is CASSLGVATNEKLFF. CDR3 nucleotides: TGTGCCAGCAGCTTAGGAGTCGCAACTAATGAAAAACTGTTTTTT.

The genes are TRBV4-1 and TRBJ1-5; D gene ambiguous. This CDR3 comprises 14 residues. Germline CDR1 and CDR2: MGHRA and YSYEKL. Trimming removed 0 bases at V and 8 bases at J, with 11 bases between. CDR3 DNA: TGCGCCAGCAGCCAAGATCTAAACGTGAAGCCCCAGCATTTT. Amino acid sequence: CASSQDLNVKPQHF.

This clone has a single count. The chain uses TRBV4-2 and TRBJ2-3; D is unresolved. V dropped 0 bases and J dropped 9 bases, with 10 bases sitting between them. CDR1 and CDR2 from the germline V gene are LGHNA and YNFKEQ. This CDR3 is 13 amino acids long. The CDR3 spells CASSQDRQTTQYF. The DNA for the CDR3 is TGTGCCAGCAGCCAAGATCGGCAGACAACGCAGTATTTT.

The chain links TRBV18 to TRBJ1-1; no clear D gene. The germline V gene has CDR1 KGHSH and CDR2 LQKENI. Trimming pared 6 bases from V and 0 bases from J, leaving 11 bases between. CDR3 length: 14 amino acids. CDR3 in amino acids: CASSDGPMNTEAFF. In nucleotides, the CDR3 is TGTGCCAGCTCGGACGGGCCTATGAACACTGAAGCTTTCTTT.

The rearrangement uses TRBV14 and TRBJ2-3; tentatively, D is TRBD1 or TRBD2 (5 bases each). CDR3 length: 16 residues. The V gene lost 8 bases and the J gene lost 6 bases, with 24 bases spanning the gap. CDR1 and CDR2 from the germline V gene are SGHDN and FVKESK. CDR3 region: CASGETGAPRMDTQYF. CDR3 nucleotide sequence: TGTGCCAGCGGCGAGACCGGGGCCCCCCGCATGGATACGCAGTATTTT.

The gene calls are TRBV27 and TRBJ2-3; 8 nucleotides line up with TRBD2. Germline CDR1 is MNHEY and CDR2 is SMNVEV (reference sequence). CDR3 length: 15 amino acids. The V gene end was trimmed by 3 bases and the J gene end by 6 bases; junction bases not matched to a gene: 8. Here the CDR3 DNA reads TGTGCCAGCAGTTTTGGGACTAGGGGGTTGGATACGCAGTATTTT. Translated: CASSFGTRGLDTQYF.

The chain is built from TRBV24-1 and TRBJ2-7; the match to TRBD2 covers 7 bases. The CDR3 totals 17 residues. The V gene's germline CDR1 is KGHDR and CDR2 SFDVKD. The V gene end was trimmed by 12 bases and the J gene end by 0 bases; junction bases not matched to a gene: 19. CDR3 loop: CAPLPRLAFAGSYEQYF. The CDR3, as DNA: TGTGCCCCCCTCCCCCGACTAGCATTCGCGGGCTCCTACGAGCAGTACTTC.

This rearrangement joins TRBV2 to TRBJ2-7; TRBD1 might be the D (6 bases). Germline CDR1 reads SNHLY; CDR2 reads FYNNEI. Between the trimmed V and J ends, which lost 6 bases and 0 bases, there was a span of 12 bases. CDR3 length: 14 residues. The CDR3 protein is CASRRDTNSYEQYF. The CDR3 bases are TGTGCCAGCAGAAGGGACACCAACTCCTACGAGCAGTACTTC.